The sequence of this T cell receptor (beta chain) was determined in a study of identical twins. The germline CDR1 and CDR2 sequences are SGDLS and YYNGEE. Trimming stripped 4 bases from V and 4 bases from J, with 15 bases between. The CDR3 loop spans 14 amino acids. This clonotype has more than one count but fewer than ten. TCRdb re-derived calls from the 5' RACE reads in MiXCR, one entry per CDR3 protein. The sample includes 690,000 or so distinct CDR3 sequences, 8% to 9% of them seen just once. The sample also formed part of further work on yellow fever vaccine responses in identical twins.

The sequence was obtained from a woman aged 18-30 years in good health. This chain connects TRBV9 to TRBJ2-7, with D maybe TRBD2 (6 bases). The sequenced sample was PBMCs. In DNA form, the CDR3 reads TGTGCCAGCAGCCCTGGACGGGAGATATACGAGCAGTACTTC. Amino acid sequence: CASSPGREIYEQYF.